This T cell receptor beta chain originates from a study of cytomegalovirus exposure and HLA in healthy donors. Study-level points and caveats: Within a later analysis, the majority of CMV-associated TCR beta chains appeared HLA-restricted. In a later analysis, compared with equally common non-associated chains, HLA-associated beta chains were more expanded.

With regard to this clone: What it binds is not known.

This CDR3 has 15 residues. V lost 1 base, J lost 4 bases, and 14 bases lay in between. Germline CDR1 is MNHNS and CDR2 is SASEGT. Use of 60 Vbeta and 13 Jbeta primers characterized the PCR. Using immunoSEQ multiplex PCR, the repertoire was profiled, and TCRdb retains in-frame clones only, with some absent. The sample gives 150,000 or so clones, over 60% of which show up once; about 3% is in the top ten. The specimen was PBMCs. The sequence came from a woman in her twenties or thirties in good health and CMV-seropositive. The chain employs TRBV6-1 and TRBJ2-7; D possibly corresponds to TRBD1 (6 bases). The chain's CDR3 is CASSEGWQGFYEQYF. CDR3 DNA: TGTGCCAGCAGTGAAGGTTGGCAGGGGTTTTACGAGCAGTACTTC.